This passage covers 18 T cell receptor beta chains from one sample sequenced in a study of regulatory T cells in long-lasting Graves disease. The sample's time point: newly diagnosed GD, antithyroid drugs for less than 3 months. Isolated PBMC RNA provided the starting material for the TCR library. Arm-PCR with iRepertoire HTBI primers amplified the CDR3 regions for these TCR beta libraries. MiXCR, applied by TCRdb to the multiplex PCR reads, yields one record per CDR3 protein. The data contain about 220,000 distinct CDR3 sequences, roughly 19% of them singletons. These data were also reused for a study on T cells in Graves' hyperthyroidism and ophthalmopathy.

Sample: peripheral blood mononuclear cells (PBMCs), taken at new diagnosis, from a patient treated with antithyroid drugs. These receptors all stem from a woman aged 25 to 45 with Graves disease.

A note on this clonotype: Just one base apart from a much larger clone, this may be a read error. The CDR3 reads CASSSGLLASADTQYF. CDR3 coding DNA: TGTGCCAGCAGCTCGGGATTACTAGCGAGCGCGGATACGCAGTATTTT. This sequence joins TRBV11-3 and TRBJ2-3; 7 bases are a match to TRBD2. CDR3 length equals 16 residues. Germline CDR1 and CDR2: SGHNT and YENEEA. Trimming took 4 bases from V and 6 from J; bases not matched to a gene: 13. The variable domain in full, completed from reference TRBV11-3 and TRBJ2-3, reads EAGVVQSPRYKIIEKKQPVAFWCNPISGHNTLYWYLQNLGQGPELLIRYENEEAVDDSQLPKDRFSAERLKGVDSTLKIQPAELGDSAVYLCASSSGLLASADTQYFGPGTRLTVL.

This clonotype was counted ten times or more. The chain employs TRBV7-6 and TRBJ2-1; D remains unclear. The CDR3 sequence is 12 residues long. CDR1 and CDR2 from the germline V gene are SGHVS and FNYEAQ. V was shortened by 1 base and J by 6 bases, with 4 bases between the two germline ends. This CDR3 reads CASSLVVNEQFF. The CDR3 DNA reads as TGTGCCAGCAGCTTAGTGGTCAATGAGCAGTTCTTC.

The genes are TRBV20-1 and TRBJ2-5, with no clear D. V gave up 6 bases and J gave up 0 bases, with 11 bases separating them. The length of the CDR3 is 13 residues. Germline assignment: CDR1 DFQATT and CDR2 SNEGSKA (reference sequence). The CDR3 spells CSAHQEDQETQYF. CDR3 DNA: TGCAGTGCCCATCAGGAAGACCAAGAGACCCAGTACTTC.

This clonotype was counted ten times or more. CDR3 residues: CASTSSGNTIYF. The CDR3 DNA sequence: TGTGCCAGCACCTCCTCTGGAAACACCATATATTTT. The rearrangement uses TRBV6-1 and TRBJ1-3; no firm D call. This CDR3 has 12 amino acids. V lost 7 bases, J lost 0 bases, and 4 bases lay in between. From germline, CDR1 is MNHNS and CDR2 SASEGT.

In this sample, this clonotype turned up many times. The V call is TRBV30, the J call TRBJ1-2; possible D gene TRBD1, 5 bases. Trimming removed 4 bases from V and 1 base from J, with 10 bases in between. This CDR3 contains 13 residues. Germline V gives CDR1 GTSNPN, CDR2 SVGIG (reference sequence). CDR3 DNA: TGTGCCTGGAAGAGGGGTAGTAACTATGGCTACACCTTC. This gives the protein CAWKRGSNYGYTF.

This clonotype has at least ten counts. The CDR3 reads CASSEEQTNTGELFF. CDR3 DNA sequence: TGTGCCAGCAGTGAAGAACAGACGAACACCGGGGAGCTGTTTTTT. V is TRBV2 and J is TRBJ2-2; D ambiguous. Per germline, CDR1 SNHLY and CDR2 FYNNEI. This CDR3 is built from 15 residues. Deletions cut 1 base from V and 0 bases from J, with 6 bases between.

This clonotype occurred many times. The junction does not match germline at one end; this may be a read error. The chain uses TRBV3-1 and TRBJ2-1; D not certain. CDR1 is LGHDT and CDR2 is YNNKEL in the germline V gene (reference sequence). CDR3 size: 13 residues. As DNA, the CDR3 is TGTGCCAGCAGCCAAGATGTGACTGGCTCCGGGTCCTTC. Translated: CASSQDVTGSGSF.

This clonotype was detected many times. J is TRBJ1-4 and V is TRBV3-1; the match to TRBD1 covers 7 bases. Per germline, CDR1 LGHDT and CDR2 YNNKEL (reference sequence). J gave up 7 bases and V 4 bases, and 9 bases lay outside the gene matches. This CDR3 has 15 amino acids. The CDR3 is CASSLKQGLVEKLFF. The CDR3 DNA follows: TGTGCCAGCAGCCTCAAACAGGGGTTGGTTGAAAAACTGTTTTTT.

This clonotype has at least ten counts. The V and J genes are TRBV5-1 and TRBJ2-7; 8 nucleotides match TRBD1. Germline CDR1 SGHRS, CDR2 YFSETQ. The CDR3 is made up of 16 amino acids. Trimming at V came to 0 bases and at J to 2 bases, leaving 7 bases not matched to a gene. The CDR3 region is CASSLDTGGPPYEQYF. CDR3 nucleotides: TGCGCCAGCAGCTTGGACACAGGGGGTCCCCCCTACGAGCAGTACTTC. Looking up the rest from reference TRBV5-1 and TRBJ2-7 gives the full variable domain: KAGVTQTPRYLIKTRGQQVTLSCSPISGHRSVSWYQQTPGQGLQFLFEYFSETQRNKGNFPGRFSGRQFSNSRSEMNVSTLELGDSALYLCASSLDTGGPPYEQYFGPGTRLTVT.

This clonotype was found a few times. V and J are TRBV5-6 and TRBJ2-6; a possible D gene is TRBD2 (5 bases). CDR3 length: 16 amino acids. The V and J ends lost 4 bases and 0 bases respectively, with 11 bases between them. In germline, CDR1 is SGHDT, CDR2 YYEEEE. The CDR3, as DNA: TGTGCCAGCAGCCCGGAGGAGTTCTCTGGGGCCAACGTCCTGACTTTC. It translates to CASSPEEFSGANVLTF.

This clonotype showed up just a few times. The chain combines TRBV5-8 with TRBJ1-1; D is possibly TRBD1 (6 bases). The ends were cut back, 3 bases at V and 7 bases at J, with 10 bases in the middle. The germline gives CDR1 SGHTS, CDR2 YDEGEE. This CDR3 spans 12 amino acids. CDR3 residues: CASSSRTDEAFF. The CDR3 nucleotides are TGTGCCAGCAGCTCCCGGACAGATGAAGCTTTCTTT. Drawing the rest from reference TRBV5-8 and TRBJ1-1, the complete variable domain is EAGVTQSPTHLIKTRGQQATLRCSPISGHTSVYWYQQALGLGLQFLLWYDEGEERNRGNFPPRFSGRQFPNYSSELNVNALELEDSALYLCASSSRTDEAFFGQGTRLTVV.

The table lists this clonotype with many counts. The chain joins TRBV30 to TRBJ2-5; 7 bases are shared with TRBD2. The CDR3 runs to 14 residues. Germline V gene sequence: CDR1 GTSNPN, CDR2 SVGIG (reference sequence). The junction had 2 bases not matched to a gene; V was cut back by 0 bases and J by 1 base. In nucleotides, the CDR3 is TGTGCCTGGAGTGTCGGCGGGGGCCAAGAGACCCAGTACTTC. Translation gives CAWSVGGGQETQYF. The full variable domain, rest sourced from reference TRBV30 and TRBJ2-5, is SQTIHQWPATLVQPVGSPLSLECTVEGTSNPNLYWYRQAAGRGLQLLFYSVGIGQISSEVPQNLSASRPQDRQFILSSKKLLLSDSGFYLCAWSVGGGQETQYFGPGTRLLVL.

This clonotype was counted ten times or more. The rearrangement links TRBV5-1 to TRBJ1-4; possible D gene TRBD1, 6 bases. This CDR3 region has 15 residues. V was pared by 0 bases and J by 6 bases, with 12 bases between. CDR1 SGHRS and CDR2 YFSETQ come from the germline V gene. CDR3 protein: CASSLGDNSYEKLFF. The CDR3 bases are TGCGCCAGCAGCTTGGGGGACAATTCGTATGAAAAACTGTTTTTT.

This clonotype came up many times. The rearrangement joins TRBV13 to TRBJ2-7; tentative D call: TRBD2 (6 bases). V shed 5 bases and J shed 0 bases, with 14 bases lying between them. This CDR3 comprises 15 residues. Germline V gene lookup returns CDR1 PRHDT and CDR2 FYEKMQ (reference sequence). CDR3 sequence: CASSQDSGFSYEQYF. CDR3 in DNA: TGTGCCAGCAGCCAAGATAGCGGCTTCTCCTACGAGCAGTACTTC.

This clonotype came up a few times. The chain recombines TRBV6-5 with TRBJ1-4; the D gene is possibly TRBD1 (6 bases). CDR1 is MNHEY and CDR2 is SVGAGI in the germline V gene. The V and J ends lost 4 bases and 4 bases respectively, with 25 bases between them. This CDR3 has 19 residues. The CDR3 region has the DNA TGTGCCAGCAGTTTAATTGGAGGAGGGGGGCGCAAGGATAATGAAAAACTGTTTTTT. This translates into CASSLIGGGGRKDNEKLFF.

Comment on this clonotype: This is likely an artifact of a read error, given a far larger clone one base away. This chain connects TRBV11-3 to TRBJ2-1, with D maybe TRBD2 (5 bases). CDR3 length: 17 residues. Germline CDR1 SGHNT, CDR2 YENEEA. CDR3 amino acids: CASSPNERRGSTKTQDF. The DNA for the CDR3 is TGTGCCAGCAGCCCCAATGAACGTCGAGGGAGTACGAAGACCCAGGACTTC.

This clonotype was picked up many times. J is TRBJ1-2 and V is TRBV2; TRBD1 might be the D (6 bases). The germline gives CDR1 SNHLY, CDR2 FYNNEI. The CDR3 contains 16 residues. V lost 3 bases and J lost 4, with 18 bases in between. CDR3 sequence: CASSERRGSTTYGYTF. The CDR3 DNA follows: TGTGCCAGCAGTGAGAGAAGGGGGTCCACTACCTATGGCTACACCTTC.

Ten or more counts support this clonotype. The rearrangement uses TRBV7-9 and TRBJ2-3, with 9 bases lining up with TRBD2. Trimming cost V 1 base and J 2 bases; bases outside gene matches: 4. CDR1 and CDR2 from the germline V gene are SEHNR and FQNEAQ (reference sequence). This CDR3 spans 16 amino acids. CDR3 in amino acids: CASSLGRLADTDTQYF. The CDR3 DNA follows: TGTGCCAGCAGCTTAGGAAGACTAGCGGACACAGATACGCAGTATTTT.